A selection of T cell receptor beta chains follows, all from one sample in a study of shared clonotypes between healthy human individuals. Sequencing was performed with immunoSEQ multiplex PCR; in TCRdb, only in-frame clones are kept and a portion is missing. This sample has roughly 2 million clones, with approximately 94% found just once. The sample was naive CD4+ T cells sorted from blood. Every receptor here comes from a man between 18 and 35 years old in good health. Both conserved end residues are part of each CDR3. Fields, in order: D gene, clone size, V gene, J gene, CDR3 length, CDR3 protein, CDR3 DNA. The D gene is left open where the match is weak. Clone size is not always given. Where it is, it says once, few, many or a class for expanded clones.

TRBD1	NA	TRBV6-5	TRBJ2-5	14	CASSFPGQGETQYF	TGTGCCAGCAGTTTCCCAGGACAGGGAGAGACCCAGTACTTC
TRBD1	NA	TRBV5-1	TRBJ2-1	13	CASSRTGDNEQFF	TGCGCCAGCTCCAGGACAGGGGACAATGAGCAGTTCTTC
NA	NA	TRBV25-1	TRBJ2-2	15	CASSEGRAATGELFF	TGTGCCAGCAGTGAAGGCAGGGCGGCGACCGGGGAGCTGTTTTTT
NA	NA	TRBV5-6	TRBJ1-2	15	CATSLSGLAVYGYTF	TGTGCCACCAGCTTGTCGGGTCTGGCGGTGTATGGCTACACCTTC
NA	NA	TRBV10-2	TRBJ1-4	11	CASLFNEKLFF	TGCGCCAGTTTGTTCAATGAAAAACTGTTTTTT
TRBD2	NA	TRBV6-7	TRBJ2-2	18	CASSGTSGRPDNTGELFF	TGTGCCAGCAGTGGGACTAGCGGGAGGCCGGATAACACCGGGGAGCTGTTTTTT
NA	NA	TRBV7-9	TRBJ2-2	14	CASSKKAYGGELFF	TGTGCCAGCAGTAAGAAGGCCTACGGCGGGGAGCTGTTTTTT
TRBD1	NA	TRBV7-2	TRBJ1-5	17	CASSPTRDSGGNQPQHF	TGTGCCAGCAGCCCGACCCGGGACAGTGGGGGCAATCAGCCCCAGCATTTT
NA	few	TRBV10-1	TRBJ2-2	12	CASSEDTGELFF	TGCGCCAGCAGCGAGGACACCGGGGAGCTGTTTTTT
TRBD2	NA	TRBV2	TRBJ2-1	15	CASRERGAPYNEQFF	TGTGCCAGCAGGGAGCGGGGGGCACCCTACAATGAGCAGTTCTTC
NA	once	TRBV11-2	TRBJ1-1	14	CASSFQTGNTEAFF	TGTGCCAGCAGCTTTCAGACAGGGAACACTGAAGCTTTCTTT
NA	NA	TRBV30	TRBJ1-5	14	CAWCQMGGSEPQHF	TGTGCCTGGTGTCAGATGGGGGGGTCCGAGCCCCAGCATTTT
NA	NA	TRBV10-1	TRBJ2-3	13	CASRESATDTQYF	TGCGCCAGCAGGGAGTCCGCCACGGATACGCAGTATTTT
NA	NA	TRBV27	TRBJ2-4	13	CASSQGKRDIQYF	TGTGCCAGCAGTCAGGGAAAGAGGGACATTCAGTACTTC
TRBD1	NA	TRBV19	TRBJ1-6	17	CASSPGTESSYNSPLHF	TGTGCCAGTAGTCCTGGGACAGAGAGCTCCTATAATTCACCCCTCCACTTT
NA	NA	TRBV7-8	TRBJ1-5	18	CASSSRLTGGLRSQPQHF	TGTGCCAGCAGCTCCCGCTTGACGGGAGGATTGAGAAGTCAGCCCCAGCATTTT
TRBD1	NA	TRBV5-6	TRBJ2-5	15	CASSLGQGGQETQYF	TGTGCCAGCAGCTTGGGACAGGGTGGGCAAGAGACCCAGTACTTC
TRBD1	NA	TRBV7-7	TRBJ2-2	15	CASSPDRGGIGELFF	TGTGCTAGCAGCCCGGACAGGGGAGGTATCGGGGAGCTGTTTTTT
TRBD1	once	TRBV29-1	TRBJ1-2	15	CSAATGTALNYGYTF	TGCAGCGCAGCCACCGGGACAGCCCTTAACTATGGCTACACCTTC
NA	NA	TRBV6-5	TRBJ2-5	14	CASSYSAYQETQYF	TGTGCCAGCAGTTACTCTGCCTACCAAGAGACCCAGTACTTC
TRBD2	NA	TRBV5-1	TRBJ2-1	17	CASQPTSGTSSYNEQFF	TGCGCCAGCCAGCCCACATCCGGGACTAGCTCCTACAATGAGCAGTTCTTC
TRBD1	NA	TRBV27	TRBJ1-4	14	CASSPGQGNEKLFF	TGTGCCAGCAGTCCGGGACAGGGAAATGAAAAACTGTTTTTT
NA	few	TRBV19	TRBJ2-7	15	CASSIQNRVAYEQYF	TGTGCCAGTAGTATTCAGAACAGGGTGGCCTACGAGCAGTACTTC
TRBD1	once	TRBV11-2	TRBJ1-2	16	CASSWDDRAANYGYTF	TGTGCCAGCAGCTGGGATGACAGGGCAGCTAACTATGGCTACACCTTC
NA	NA	TRBV11-2	TRBJ2-7	13	CASSLGPAYEQYF	TGTGCCAGCAGCTTAGGGCCCGCATACGAGCAGTACTTC
NA	NA	TRBV29-1	TRBJ1-1	10	CSVVSPEAFF	TGCAGCGTTGTATCGCCTGAAGCTTTCTTT
NA	NA	TRBV4-1	TRBJ2-2	15	CASSLGLLNTGELFF	TGCGCCAGCAGCCTAGGGCTACTGAACACCGGGGAGCTGTTTTTT
NA	NA	TRBV27	TRBJ1-1	15	CASSLTGSGLTEAFF	TGTGCCAGCAGTTTAACGGGGAGCGGCCTCACTGAAGCTTTCTTT
TRBD1	NA	TRBV4-3	TRBJ2-7	16	CASSLKRQGASYEQYF	TGCGCCAGCAGCCTAAAAAGACAGGGGGCCTCCTACGAGCAGTACTTC
NA	NA	TRBV28	TRBJ1-4	14	CASSSAGPNEKLFF	TGTGCCAGCAGTTCGGCGGGTCCGAATGAAAAACTGTTTTTT
TRBD2	NA	TRBV18	TRBJ2-3	13	CASSPSGMDTQYF	TGTGCCAGCTCACCTAGCGGGATGGATACGCAGTATTTT
TRBD1	NA	TRBV6-5	TRBJ1-2	14	CASSYSQGGYGYTF	TGTGCCAGCAGTTACTCTCAGGGGGGTTATGGCTACACCTTC
NA	NA	TRBV19	TRBJ2-7	15	CASSPRRAGENEQYF	TGTGCCAGTAGTCCCCGGCGGGCAGGGGAAAACGAGCAGTACTTC
TRBD2	once	TRBV5-1	TRBJ2-3	16	CASSLGGAGGADTQYF	TGCGCCAGCAGCTTGGGAGGAGCGGGAGGGGCAGATACGCAGTATTTT
NA	NA	TRBV30	TRBJ2-5	13	CASSDGEQETQYF	TGTGCCTCCAGCGACGGGGAGCAAGAGACCCAGTACTTC
NA	NA	TRBV15	TRBJ1-5	14	CATSRGQVPGPQHF	TGTGCCACCAGCAGAGGACAGGTGCCCGGGCCCCAGCATTTT
TRBD2	NA	TRBV5-1	TRBJ2-1	16	CASSLLAGTSYNEQFF	TGCGCCAGCAGCTTGTTAGCGGGGACCTCCTACAATGAGCAGTTCTTC
NA	NA	TRBV10-2	TRBJ2-7	12	CASSEQGREQYF	TGCGCCAGCAGTGAGCAGGGTAGGGAGCAGTACTTC